This TCR beta chain was observed in a study of blood T cells in healthy people across ages. Germline V gene data show CDR1 as SGHKS and CDR2 as YYEKEE (reference sequence). J was trimmed by 9 bases and V by 0 bases; bases with no gene match: 5. This CDR3 spans 14 amino acids. Combining a sample-barcoded 5' primer with a J-beta primer mix, a second PCR ran for roughly 6 to 12 cycles. Each cDNA molecule carried a tag from a template-switch adaptor that contained 12 random nucleotides. TCRdb fed the 5' RACE reads into MiXCR, producing one record per CDR3 protein. The profile covers approximately 1.5 million distinct CDR3 sequences, with 35% to 45% appearing a single time and roughly 3.7% taken by the ten largest. As for this clonotype: Its antigen is not identified.

Aged roughly 6 to 90, donors were systemically healthy Caucasians from Russia. Study results and limitations: Estimates of diversity drawn from one million T cells were considered underestimates. In the absence of known donor CMV status, changes in expanded clonotypes were possibly confounded.

This sequence joins TRBV5-5 and TRBJ2-4; 8 bases line up with TRBD1. Input material: blood. The receptor comes from a young woman in good health. The CDR3: CASSLGQGYSIQYF. The CDR3 DNA is TGTGCCAGCAGCTTGGGACAGGGGTATTCCATTCAGTACTTC.